Sequencing of this T cell receptor (beta chain) was carried out in a study of cytomegalovirus exposure and HLA in healthy donors. Study-level points and caveats: According to the study, about 180 TCR beta chains were cytomegalovirus-associated. It was reportedly the case that the classifier diagnosed cytomegalovirus status with high specificity and sensitivity.

PCR used 60 Vbeta primers and 13 Jbeta primers. The method was immunoSEQ multiplex PCR; TCRdb's version includes in-frame clones alone and lacks a portion of them. The sample includes more than 85,000 clones, about two thirds of them seen just once. With respect to this clone: The antigen remains undetermined.

Per germline, CDR1 SGHTA and CDR2 FQGNSA. There are 15 residues in the CDR3. Trimming took off 4 bases at V and 6 bases at J, with 19 bases between the two ends. This rearrangement joins TRBV7-2 to TRBJ2-7, with D perhaps TRBD1 (6 bases). What was sequenced was PBMCs. The clonotype comes from an older woman in good health and CMV-seropositive. The CDR3 region is CASSSQLTGMGEQYF. CDR3 DNA sequence: TGTGCCAGCAGCTCGCAACTGACAGGTATGGGCGAGCAGTACTTC.